The 22 T cell receptor beta chains given below trace back to one sample, sequenced in a study of blood T cell repertoires in COVID-19. Libraries were prepared by immunoSEQ multiplex PCR; TCRdb keeps only in-frame clonotypes and omits some of them. Of about 70,000 clones listed, approximately 83% are singletons. Sequencing was done on a sample of peripheral blood. The receptors derive from a man aged 25 to 40 with COVID-19, enrolled during active disease.

CDR3 sequence: CASSYDGTYEQYF. The CDR3 coding sequence is TGTGCCAGCAGTTACGACGGGACCTACGAGCAGTACTTC. This chain joins TRBV6-2 or TRBV6-3 and TRBJ2-7, with D possibly matching TRBD2 (5 bases). Germline loops: CDR1 MNHEY, CDR2 SVGEGT. Trimming left V 2 bases short and J 2 bases short, with 7 bases between. This CDR3 spans 13 amino acids.

The rearrangement joins TRBV2 to TRBJ2-4; the D gene is possibly TRBD2 (6 bases). Germline V gene data show CDR1 as SNHLY and CDR2 as FYNNEI. The CDR3 has 15 residues. V shed 6 bases and J shed 0 bases, with 12 bases lying between them. In DNA form, the CDR3 reads TGTGCCAGCAGGGGAGGAACAGGAGCCAAAAACATTCAGTACTTC. This codes for CASRGGTGAKNIQYF.

The CDR3 region is CATSGLQNTDTQYF. Written as DNA, the CDR3 is TGTGCCACCTCGGGACTACAAAACACAGATACGCAGTATTTT. This chain joins TRBV19 and TRBJ2-3, with 7 bases aligning to TRBD2. CDR1 is LNHDA and CDR2 is SQIVND in the germline V gene (reference sequence). The CDR3 runs 14 residues. After removal of 10 bases from V and 2 bases from J, the junction contained 9 bases not matched to a gene.

This rearrangement joins TRBV2 to TRBJ1-1; D unclear. The CDR3 has 12 residues. Trimming removed 6 bases at V and 6 bases at J, with 11 bases between. CDR1 and CDR2 (germline): SNHLY, FYNNEI. The CDR3 sequence: CASSLIVAEAFF. The CDR3 DNA sequence: TGTGCCAGCAGCCTTATAGTCGCTGAAGCTTTCTTT.

This chain joins TRBV3-1 (or the pseudogene TRBV3-2) and TRBJ1-2; D not resolved. V was trimmed by 3 bases and J by 7 bases, leaving 12 bases between them. The CDR3 length is 13 residues. Germline CDR1 LGHDT, CDR2 YNNKEL (reference sequence). CDR3 protein: CASSHRDTSGYTF. The CDR3 DNA reads as TGTGCCAGCAGCCACCGAGACACGTCTGGCTACACCTTC.

The table lists this clone with a few counts. The chain carries TRBV28 and TRBJ1-5; 7 bases are a match to TRBD1. CDR1 is MDHEN, CDR2 SYDVKM, per germline. The CDR3 extends over 16 amino acids. V dropped 5 bases and J dropped 3; count of bases not matched to a gene: 10. CDR3 residues: CASSPGQAFPNQPQHF. In DNA form, the CDR3 reads TGTGCCAGCAGTCCTGGACAGGCTTTCCCCAATCAGCCCCAGCATTTT. Full variable domain (missing parts from reference TRBV28 and TRBJ1-5): DVKVTQSSRYLVKRTGEKVFLECVQDMDHENMFWYRQDPGLGLRLIYFSYDVKMKEKGDIPEGYSVSREKKERFSLILESASTNQTSMYLCASSPGQAFPNQPQHFGDGTRLSIL.

The chain joins TRBV7-2 to TRBJ2-1, with D possibly TRBD2 on 6 matching bases. Per the germline V gene, CDR1 is SGHTA and CDR2 is FQGNSA. The CDR3 has 13 amino acids. With 5 bases removed from V and 10 bases from J, the gap between germline ends came to 15 bases. CDR3 DNA: TGTGCCAGCAGCCGGCCCCCCGCGGGGGAGCAGTTCTTC. This translates into CASSRPPAGEQFF.

This clone was recorded a few times. This chain joins TRBV7-2 and TRBJ1-5, with TRBD1 identical over 9 bases. The ends lost 6 bases at V and 1 base at J; junction bases unmatched: 4. Germline CDR1 is SGHTA and CDR2 is FQGNSA. This CDR3 has 15 residues. CDR3 bases: TGTGCCAGCAGTCAAACAGGGGGCAGCAATCAGCCCCAGCATTTT. Encoded protein: CASSQTGGSNQPQHF. Based on the CDR3 plus reference TRBV7-2 and TRBJ1-5, the full variable domain is GAGVSQSPSNKVTEKGKDVELRCDPISGHTALYWYRQSLGQGLEFLIYFQGNSAPDKSGLPSDRFSAERTGGSVSTLTIQRTQQEDSAVYLCASSQTGGSNQPQHFGDGTRLSIL.

V gene TRBV6-5 combines with J gene TRBJ1-1; D not certain. This CDR3 has 13 amino acids. Germline CDR1 is MNHEY and CDR2 is SVGAGI. The germline V and J ends were trimmed by 6 bases and 4 bases, with 12 bases remaining between them. The DNA of the CDR3 is TGTGCCAGCAGGCCCCTAGGTACCACTGAAGCTTTCTTT. Encoded protein: CASRPLGTTEAFF.

The chain combines TRBV28 with TRBJ2-7, with D perhaps matching TRBD1 (6 bases). Trimming removed 5 bases from V and 1 base from J, with 15 bases in between. CDR1 and CDR2 from the germline V gene are MDHEN and SYDVKM. The CDR3 extends over 15 amino acids. CDR3 sequence reads: CASSPRQTGSYEQYF. CDR3 in DNA: TGTGCCAGCAGTCCGAGACAGACAGGTTCCTACGAGCAGTACTTC.

The chain combines TRBV2 with TRBJ2-1, with 11 bases identical to TRBD2. Germline CDR1 reads SNHLY; CDR2 reads FYNNEI. After removal of 6 bases from V and 7 bases from J, the junction contained 5 bases not matched to a gene. The CDR3 extends over 14 amino acids. In DNA form, the CDR3 reads TGTGCCAGCAGAGAACTAGCGGGAGTTAATGAGCAGTTCTTC. Encoded protein: CASRELAGVNEQFF.

This rearrangement joins TRBV7-3 to TRBJ1-1, with D possibly being TRBD1 (6 bases). Germline lookup yields CDR1 SGHTA and CDR2 FQGTGA. V was trimmed by 6 bases and J by 1 base, leaving 9 bases between them. The CDR3 loop spans 13 amino acids. CDR3 in DNA: TGTGCCAGCAGTCTGGACAGGAACACTGAAGCTTTCTTT. Translated: CASSLDRNTEAFF.

The count of this clone is one. The rearrangement links TRBV10-3 to TRBJ1-1; 7 positions agree with TRBD1. From germline, CDR1 is ENHRY and CDR2 SYGVKD. The trim removed 4 bases at V and 4 bases at J, leaving 6 bases unmatched. This CDR3 contains 14 residues. This CDR3 is CAISAPGGGTEAFF. The CDR3 region has the DNA TGTGCCATCAGTGCTCCAGGGGGAGGCACTGAAGCTTTCTTT.

The CDR3 DNA follows: TGTGCCAGCGTAACAGGGGCCAAAGGGGCTGAAGCTTTCTTT. Residues: CASVTGAKGAEAFF. The chain carries TRBV2 and TRBJ1-1, with TRBD1 identical over 7 bases. Germline assignment: CDR1 SNHLY and CDR2 FYNNEI. The CDR3 runs to 14 residues. With 8 bases clipped from V and 6 bases from J, the junction kept 12 bases outside the gene matches. The full variable domain, in which reference TRBV2 and TRBJ1-1 provide the parts outside the CDR3, is EPEVTQTPSHQVTQMGQEVILRCVPISNHLYFYWYRQILGQKVEFLVSFYNNEISEKSEIFDDQFSVERPDGSNFTLKIRSTKLEDSAMYFCASVTGAKGAEAFFGQGTRLTVV.

The chain links TRBV14 to TRBJ2-1; TRBD2 agrees at 10 bases. Germline values: CDR1 SGHDN, CDR2 FVKESK. Trimming took 4 bases from V and 5 from J; bases not matched to a gene: 2. The CDR3 consists of 14 residues. CDR3 coding DNA: TGTGCCAGCAGCCGCCTAGCGGGAGACAATGAGCAGTTCTTC. Protein: CASSRLAGDNEQFF.

The V call is TRBV19, the J call TRBJ1-5; D is possibly TRBD1 (6 bases). The CDR3 loop spans 14 amino acids. V gave up 8 bases and J gave up 0 bases, with 11 bases separating them. Germline V gives CDR1 LNHDA, CDR2 SQIVND (reference sequence). The CDR3: CASRTVHSNQPQHF. Here the CDR3 DNA reads TGTGCCAGTCGGACAGTACATAGCAATCAGCCCCAGCATTTT.

CDR3 amino acids: CATPGGAPFHQPQHF. CDR3 nucleotide sequence: TGTGCCACCCCGGGCGGGGCCCCTTTCCATCAGCCCCAGCATTTT. The genes are TRBV19 and TRBJ1-5; perhaps TRBD1 as D (5 bases). Looked up from germline, CDR1 is LNHDA and CDR2 is SQIVND (reference sequence). The CDR3 spans 15 residues. Trimming cost V 10 bases and J 5 bases, with 21 bases left between them.

This chain uses TRBV20-1 with TRBJ2-7, with TRBD2 matching over 7 bases. Trimming at V came to 3 bases and at J to 0 bases, leaving 11 bases not matched to a gene. The CDR3 totals 16 residues. The germline CDR1 and CDR2 sequences are DFQATT and SNEGSKA (reference sequence). The CDR3 region is CSASGGRVLYSYEQYF. CDR3 DNA sequence: TGCAGTGCTAGTGGTGGGAGGGTCCTTTACTCCTACGAGCAGTACTTC.

This clone occurred many times. V usage is TRBV9 and J usage is TRBJ1-6, with 7 bases lining up with TRBD1. Germline V gene sequence: CDR1 SGDLS, CDR2 YYNGEE. The CDR3 extends over 16 amino acids. The trim removed 0 bases at V and 6 bases at J, leaving 6 bases unmatched. CDR3 loop: CASSVELNRGNSPLHF. The CDR3, as DNA: TGTGCCAGCAGCGTAGAATTAAACAGGGGTAATTCACCCCTCCACTTT.

CDR3 protein: CSGVGTRTYEQYF. CDR3 in DNA: TGCAGCGGCGTTGGGACACGAACCTACGAGCAGTACTTC. The gene calls are TRBV29-1 and TRBJ2-7, with a weak D call TRBD1 (6 bases). The V and J ends lost 7 bases and 2 bases respectively, with 15 bases between them. From germline, CDR1 is SQVTM and CDR2 ANQGSEA. This CDR3 is 13 amino acids long.

J is TRBJ1-2 and V is TRBV28; TRBD1 aligns across 7 bases. Germline CDR1 and CDR2: MDHEN and SYDVKM. Unmatched junction bases numbered 9, after V lost 7 bases and J lost 1 base. CDR3 length: 15 amino acids. CDR3 residues: CASTPGQNRNYGYTF. The CDR3 DNA reads TGTGCCAGCACCCCGGGACAGAACCGTAACTATGGCTACACCTTC.

The chain links TRBV5-1 to TRBJ2-1, with 9 bases that match TRBD2. The germline V gene encodes CDR1 SGHRS and CDR2 YFSETQ. CDR3 length: 16 amino acids. Losses at the gene ends were 5 bases for V and 0 bases for J; bases not matched to a gene: 6. The DNA for the CDR3 is TGCGCCAGCAGTCGTCGTAGCGGGAGCTCCTACAATGAGCAGTTCTTC. It is translated as CASSRRSGSSYNEQFF.